The 4 T cell receptor beta chains reported below all come from one sample, sequenced in a study of blood T cell repertoires in COVID-19. This table comes from immunoSEQ multiplex PCR, and its TCRdb copy is limited to in-frame clones, with some not included. In the table there are around 140,000 clones, 81% of which are singletons. Sequenced input: peripheral blood. The receptors come from a human donor in a cohort sampled during active COVID-19.

The chain joins TRBV28 to TRBJ2-7; TRBD2 might be the D (7 bases). The CDR3 has 15 amino acids. CDR1 is MDHEN, CDR2 SYDVKM, per germline. The V end lost 5 bases, the J end lost 2 bases, and 16 bases lay between the germline ends. CDR3 amino acids: CASSPWTAGTYEQYF. CDR3 coding DNA: TGTGCCAGCAGTCCCTGGACAGCGGGGACCTACGAGCAGTACTTC.

This rearrangement joins TRBV7-9 to TRBJ2-6; D is uncertain. The CDR3 has 14 amino acids. The germline V gene has CDR1 SEHNR and CDR2 FQNEAQ (reference sequence). V lost 5 bases to trimming and J lost 0 bases, with 5 bases between them. CDR3 coding DNA: TGTGCCAGCAGCCGTAGCTCTGGGGCCAACGTCCTGACTTTC. Its translation: CASSRSSGANVLTF.

The chain employs TRBV7-9 and TRBJ2-3, with D possibly matching TRBD2 (6 bases). The CDR3 is made up of 16 amino acids. Germline-derived CDR1 and CDR2 are SEHNR and FQNEAQ (reference sequence). With 5 bases removed from V and 5 bases from J, the gap between germline ends came to 20 bases. CDR3 in amino acids: CASSPPPSAGGDTQYF. CDR3 in DNA: TGTGCCAGCAGCCCCCCCCCTAGCGCCGGGGGAGATACGCAGTATTTT.

The chain carries TRBV28 and TRBJ2-1; TRBD1 is a possible D gene (6 bases). This CDR3 contains 17 residues. The germline V gene has CDR1 MDHEN and CDR2 SYDVKM. V lost 4 bases and J lost 7, with 23 bases in between. The CDR3 nucleotides are TGTGCCAGCAGTTCAGCCGCCGGGACAAGGGCCGGGAATGAGCAGTTCTTC. Protein product: CASSSAAGTRAGNEQFF. The full variable domain, in which reference TRBV28 and TRBJ2-1 provide the parts outside the CDR3, is DVKVTQSSRYLVKRTGEKVFLECVQDMDHENMFWYRQDPGLGLRLIYFSYDVKMKEKGDIPEGYSVSREKKERFSLILESASTNQTSMYLCASSSAAGTRAGNEQFFGPGTRLTVL.